This T cell receptor (beta chain) was captured in a study of T-cell memory formation after mild COVID-19. Using its own MiXCR run on the 5' RACE reads, TCRdb lists one record per CDR3 protein. In the table there are fewer than 500,000 distinct CDR3 sequences, approximately 23% of which are singletons. The J segment lost 1 base and the V segment lost 3 bases, leaving 7 bases of the junction unmatched. CDR3 size: 16 residues. Germline V gene data show CDR1 as MGHRA and CDR2 as YSYEKL. This clonotype came up once. This receptor was identified in an adult woman who had mild COVID-19 (a few samples of this study predate the infection). Cell type and time point are not known. The V gene is TRBV4-1, the J gene TRBJ2-5, with 8 bases matching TRBD2. Sequencing was carried out using PBMCs or a T cell subset sorted from them (not recorded which). CDR3 nucleotide sequence: TGCGCCAGCAGCCATCCCCCGCGGGGGGTCCAAGAGACCCAGTACTTC. It specifies CASSHPPRGVQETQYF.